This T cell receptor (beta chain) was sequenced for a study of blood T cell repertoires in COVID-19. About the research overall: Material from acute and convalescent COVID-19 was sourced from the United States, Italy and Spain. The analysed material was cDNA or gDNA that came from T cells, B-cell-depleted T cells, or PBMCs.

Turning to this clone: This CDR3 is also generated by other DNA sequences in the sample.

Produced via immunoSEQ multiplex PCR; TCRdb's table is partial and in-frame only. The sample has hundreds of thousands of clones, roughly 90% seen once. Cohort allocation depended upon clinical history that participants reported. Donors in Cohort 3 counted as recovered after two negative PCRs, clearance, or symptom resolution. This CDR3 has 14 amino acids. Trimming took off 1 base at V and 0 bases at J, with 6 bases between the two ends. CDR1 and CDR2 (germline): LNHDA, SQIVND (reference sequence). The sequenced sample consisted of PBMCs or T cells enriched from blood (not recorded which). The TCR comes from a man aged 55 to 70 who had recovered from COVID-19. The chain combines TRBV19 with TRBJ1-2; D unresolved. Written as DNA, the CDR3 is TGTGCCAGTAGTATAGTCGGAGCTAACTATGGCTACACCTTC. Its translation: CASSIVGANYGYTF.